This T cell receptor beta chain comes out of a study of T cell repertoires in cytomegalovirus infection. For the study at large: Matching HLA type, along with CMV infection, was indicated by public TCR beta signatures. Study-wide findings and caveats: Summed frequency of shared TCR beta families picked out CMV carriers who also had the relevant HLA. In two of eight donors, the top clonotype was HLA-C-restricted CMV-specific.

The CDR3 extends over 12 amino acids. V dropped 3 bases and J dropped 8 bases, with 13 bases sitting between them. The germline CDR1 and CDR2 sequences are DFQATT and SNEGSKA (reference sequence). TCRdb recomputed calls from the reads with MiXCR, one row per CDR3 protein. This table has some 70,000 distinct CDR3 sequences, under 25% appearing once. On this clonotype: No antigen is known for it.

The sequence derives from a human donor in good health (CMV status not recorded). Some clones in this sample may be carry-over from other donors' samples. Input material: PBMCs, sequenced either directly or after in vitro stimulation (not recorded which). The V and J genes are TRBV20-1 and TRBJ1-2; D might be TRBD1 (6 bases). CDR3 amino acids: CSASTGILGYTF. CDR3 sequence (DNA): TGCAGTGCTAGTACAGGGATTTTGGGCTACACCTTC.